These 12 T cell receptor beta chains came from one sample sequenced in a study of identical twins. TCRdb recomputed calls from the 5' RACE reads with MiXCR, one row per CDR3 protein. The repertoire consists of 250,000 or so distinct CDR3 sequences, with about 7.5% occurring once and the leading ten covering around 5%. This same sample was also taken into another study, of yellow fever vaccine responses in identical twins.

Sequencing was performed on CD8+ T cells sorted from blood. Receptors were obtained from a woman aged 18 to 35 in good health.

This clonotype was observed at least ten times. The chain has TRBV6-5 and TRBJ1-2; 7 bases fit TRBD1. The CDR3 is 11 residues long. V lost 6 bases to trimming and J lost 8 bases; unmatched junction nucleotides: 3. The germline V gene encodes CDR1 MNHEY and CDR2 SVGAGI. As DNA, the CDR3 is TGTGCCAGCAGGACAGGGAACGGCTACACCTTC. The encoded protein is CASRTGNGYTF.

The chain couples TRBV7-6 to TRBJ2-7; 14 bases agree with TRBD2. V was clipped by 5 bases and J by 5 bases; unmatched bases: 8. Germline V gene data show CDR1 as SGHVS and CDR2 as FNYEAQ. The CDR3 sequence is 16 residues long. The CDR3 loop reads CASSPGTSGSSHEQYF. The CDR3 DNA sequence: TGTGCCAGCAGCCCAGGGACTAGCGGGAGTTCCCACGAGCAGTACTTC. Combining the CDR3 with reference TRBV7-6 and TRBJ2-7 gives the whole variable domain GAGVSQSPRYKVTKRGQDVALRCDPISGHVSLYWYRQALGQGPEFLTYFNYEAQQDKSGLPNDRFSAERPEGSISTLTIQRTEQRDSAMYRCASSPGTSGSSHEQYFGPGTRLTVT.

This clonotype was seen only a few times. The chain recombines TRBV18 with TRBJ2-1; a possible D gene is TRBD2 (6 bases). Trimming took off 5 bases at V and 5 bases at J, with 13 bases between the two ends. CDR3 length equals 14 residues. Germline CDR1 and CDR2: KGHSH and LQKENI. In DNA form, the CDR3 reads TGTGCCAGCTCATCGGGTCGGGAGCACAATGAGCAGTTCTTC. Encoded protein: CASSSGREHNEQFF.

The chain recombines TRBV6-5 with TRBJ2-5, with D maybe TRBD2 (7 bases). The ends were cut back, 0 bases at V and 2 bases at J, with 19 bases in the middle. CDR1 and CDR2 from the germline V gene are MNHEY and SVGAGI. The CDR3 covers 18 residues. This CDR3 reads CASSYSKERRGLQETQYF. CDR3 coding DNA: TGTGCCAGCAGTTACTCGAAAGAGAGGCGGGGGCTACAAGAGACCCAGTACTTC.

This clonotype was detected ten times or more. This chain's CDR3 is CASSLRTGDTEAFF. The CDR3 DNA reads as TGTGCCAGCAGTTTAAGGACAGGGGACACTGAAGCTTTCTTT. The chain carries TRBV12-3 or TRBV12-4 and TRBJ1-1; TRBD1 aligns across 9 bases. This CDR3 has 14 amino acids. Trimming took 2 bases from V and 3 from J; bases not matched to a gene: 1.

This clonotype was seen many times. The rearrangement links TRBV12-3 or TRBV12-4 to TRBJ2-2, with 11 bases lining up with TRBD1. Trimming cost V 5 bases and J 0 bases; bases outside gene matches: 5. The CDR3 spans 17 residues. CDR3 sequence: CASSPDRGRPNTGELFF. CDR3 in DNA: TGTGCCAGCAGTCCGGACAGGGGGCGACCGAACACCGGGGAGCTGTTTTTT.

V usage is TRBV12-3 or TRBV12-4 and J usage is TRBJ1-2; 10 nucleotides agree with TRBD1. The CDR3 contains 14 residues. Unmatched junction bases numbered 5, after V lost 7 bases and J lost 3 bases. The CDR3, as DNA: TGTGCCAGCACGACCGGGACAGGGGACTATGGCTACACCTTC. Translating gives CASTTGTGDYGYTF.

This clonotype was found a few times. The rearrangement links TRBV11-2 to TRBJ2-1; 12 bases fit TRBD2. V was pared by 1 base and J by 4 bases, with 11 bases of the junction left unmatched. The germline V gene encodes CDR1 SGHAT and CDR2 FQNNGV. The CDR3 sequence is 19 residues long. In nucleotides, the CDR3 is TGTGCCAGCAGCTTAGTCCGGCTAGCGGGAGGGCCGGGGTACAATGAGCAGTTCTTC. Translated, it gives CASSLVRLAGGPGYNEQFF.

This clonotype was detected ten times or more. CDR3 region: CASSAMGSRVEKLFF. CDR3 DNA: TGTGCCAGCAGTGCCATGGGAAGCAGGGTTGAAAAACTGTTTTTT. The chain is built from TRBV27 and TRBJ1-4, with D maybe TRBD1 (5 bases). Trimming pared 5 bases from V and 7 bases from J, leaving 17 bases between. CDR1 and CDR2 from the germline V gene are MNHEY and SMNVEV (reference sequence). CDR3 length: 15 residues.

This clonotype was observed many times. The genes are TRBV15 and TRBJ2-1; D could derive from TRBD1 or TRBD2 (6 bases each). The CDR3 runs 14 residues. Between the trimmed V and J ends, which lost 5 bases and 3 bases, there was a span of 11 bases. CDR1 is LNHNV, CDR2 YYDKDF, per germline (reference sequence). CDR3 amino acids: CATSGGPNYNEQFF. CDR3 DNA: TGTGCCACCAGCGGGGGGCCGAACTACAATGAGCAGTTCTTC.

The chain is built from TRBV5-1 and TRBJ2-7; possible D gene TRBD1, 5 bases. CDR1 and CDR2 (germline): SGHRS, YFSETQ. The CDR3 is made up of 15 amino acids. The ends were cut back, 4 bases at V and 5 bases at J, with 19 bases in the middle. The CDR3 here is CASSARVRARHEQYF. The CDR3 DNA reads as TGCGCCAGCAGCGCGCGCGTCAGGGCGCGGCACGAGCAGTACTTC.

The gene calls are TRBV24-1 and TRBJ2-1; 7 bases align to TRBD1. The germline CDR1 and CDR2 sequences are KGHDR and SFDVKD. Losses at the gene ends were 3 bases for V and 2 bases for J; bases not matched to a gene: 6. The CDR3 length is 16 residues. The CDR3 nucleotides are TGTGCCACCAGTGATAGGGACAGCTGGACCTACAATGAGCAGTTCTTC. Its translation: CATSDRDSWTYNEQFF.